This T cell receptor beta chain originates from a study of metastatic and nonmetastatic thyroid tumors. This clone was recorded a few times. Every patient was untreated before thyroid surgery. Per the germline V gene, CDR1 is MNHEY and CDR2 is SVGAGI. This CDR3 comprises 18 residues. The ends lost 4 bases at V and 0 bases at J; junction bases unmatched: 10. Authors' methods: CDR3 was compared across clinicopathological groups, and the resulting differences were used to build a distant-metastasis classifier for papillary thyroid cancer. TCRdb re-called the PCR reads via MiXCR. The V and J calls and clone size are TCRdb's, not the authors'. Of around 16,000 clones in the sample, about 15% were seen once.

Material: blood. The chain joins TRBV6-5 to TRBJ2-3; TRBD2 matches 10 bases. This clonotype was obtained from a female donor with papillary thyroid cancer or a benign thyroid nodule (not recorded which). Some clones in this sample may be carry-over from other donors' samples. The CDR3 DNA sequence: TGTGCCAGCAGTTTTTCGGCTAGCGGGGGAACTAGCACAGATACGCAGTATTTT. Amino acid sequence: CASSFSASGGTSTDTQYF.